The sequence of this T cell receptor (beta chain) was determined in a study of blood T cell repertoires in COVID-19. Germline CDR1 reads SGDLS; CDR2 reads YYNGEE. The ends lost 4 bases at V and 2 bases at J; junction bases unmatched: 16. CDR3 length equals 19 residues. Profiled with immunoSEQ multiplex PCR; TCRdb holds only in-frame clones, not every one. The sample holds some 200,000 clones, over 75% seen once. The chain recombines TRBV9 with TRBJ2-1, with 9 positions matching TRBD2. The TCR was taken from a man aged 80 or over with acute or convalescent COVID-19. Sequencing used peripheral blood. CDR3 coding DNA: TGTGCCAGCAGCATAAGTCCGCCGGGGCGGGAGGGCCCCTACAATGAGCAGTTCTTC. Its protein product is CASSISPPGREGPYNEQFF.